The sample holds many counts of the clone carrying this T cell receptor beta chain. Its specificity is not known. TCRdb reprocessed the RACE reads via MiXCR and lists one record per CDR3 protein. This repertoire shows over 85,000 distinct CDR3 sequences, about 9% found once; its top ten account for approximately 1.9%. The data were taken from a study of human T cells and chemical hapten exposure. General study points: Large CDR3 similarity clusters arose significantly more often from expanded TCRs than from controls.

The J segment lost 3 bases and the V segment lost 6 bases, leaving 10 bases of the junction unmatched. CDR1 is MDHEN, CDR2 SYDVKM, per germline. The CDR3 length is 15 residues. Time point reported: patch test 2, 6 weeks after DPC sensitization. Treatment in this sample: therapeutic diphenylcyclopropenone sensitization with weekly scalp DPC. The chain recombines TRBV28 with TRBJ1-2; 7 nucleotides match TRBD1. This sequence originates from a woman aged 40 to 50 with alopecia areata. Some clones in this sample may be carry-over from other donors' samples. The sample here was whole blood, taken in connection with sensitization to the hapten diphenylcyclopropenone (DPC). This CDR3 is CASSPSGQLHYGYTF. In DNA, the CDR3 is TGTGCCAGCAGCCCCTCGGGACAGCTACACTATGGCTACACCTTC.